This paragraph reports one TCR beta chain. This record belongs to a study of blood T cell repertoires in COVID-19. Turning to the study itself: COVID-19 samples, acute and convalescent, were from the United States, Italy and Spain. Sources were T cells, B-cell-depleted T cells, or PBMCs; the material itself was cDNA or gDNA.

Trimming took 8 bases from V and 6 from J; bases not matched to a gene: 14. Germline CDR1 and CDR2: KGHSH and LQKENI. The CDR3 is 15 residues long. Authors' methods: Amplifying reference gene primers gave estimates of nucleated cell counts. Only in-frame clones appear in the TCRdb table, and some are missing; sequencing was by immunoSEQ multiplex PCR. That table is the source of V, J and clone size, and D and trimming were worked out from the DNA. The table shows about 100,000 clones, with roughly nine tenths occurring only once. Sequenced input: peripheral blood. The TCR originated in a human donor in a cohort sampled during active COVID-19. The chain combines TRBV18 with TRBJ1-2; 8 bases match TRBD1. In DNA form, the CDR3 reads TGTGCCAGCATCCTCACCTTCCAGGGGGCTGATGGCTACACCTTC. Amino acids: CASILTFQGADGYTF.